These T cell receptor beta chains were read from a single sample in a study of T cell repertoires in cytomegalovirus infection. TCRdb recomputed calls from the reads with MiXCR, one row per CDR3 protein. The sample has approximately 180,000 distinct CDR3 sequences, roughly 19% seen once. Sequencing was carried out using PBMCs. These receptors came from a human donor in good health (CMV status not recorded). Some clones in this sample may be carry-over from other donors' samples. Both conserved end residues are part of each CDR3. A D gene is named only where the DNA matches it firmly. Some rows have no size entry. The others give once, few or many, or a class for an expanded clone.

v_call,clone_size,j_call,d_call,cdr3_nt,cdr3_aa
TRBV12-3/TRBV12-4,-,TRBJ2-2,TRBD1,TGTGCCAGCACTTTCACCCCAGGGGGAGCCACCGGGGAGCTGTTTTTT,CASTFTPGGATGELFF
TRBV7-3,-,TRBJ2-7,TRBD1,TGTGCCAGCAGCCCAGGACCGGGACAGGGCGACGAGCAGTACTTC,CASSPGPGQGDEQYF
TRBV7-3,many,TRBJ2-5,TRBD1,TGTGCCAGCAGCTTCGGACAGGGGGAGACCCAGTACTTC,CASSFGQGETQYF
TRBV5-1,many,TRBJ2-1,-,TGCGCCAGCAGGGAGGACAGCTACAATGAGCAGTTCTTC,CASREDSYNEQFF
TRBV12-5,many,TRBJ1-5,-,TGTGCTAGTGGTGCCCCTGACAGGAAATATAGCAATCAGCCCCAGCATTTT,CASGAPDRKYSNQPQHF
TRBV7-9,few,TRBJ2-1,-,TGTGCCAGCAGCTTAGGTCGGACTAACAATGAGCAGTTCTTC,CASSLGRTNNEQFF
TRBV28,few,TRBJ1-2,-,TGTGCCAGCAGTTTATACGGCTATGGCTACACCTTC,CASSLYGYGYTF
TRBV5-4,many,TRBJ2-5,-,TGTGCCAGCAGCTGGGGAGGACTTTCTAAGGAGACCCAGTACTTC,CASSWGGLSKETQYF
TRBV7-3,few,TRBJ1-1,-,TGTGCCAGCAGCTTCGGGACCCAAACGGTGTCTGAAGCTTTCTTT,CASSFGTQTVSEAFF
TRBV12-3/TRBV12-4,-,TRBJ1-5,-,TGTGCCAGCACCTCTAAGGTGGAATCGGGTCAGCCCCAGCATTTT,CASTSKVESGQPQHF
TRBV7-2,many,TRBJ2-1,-,TGTGCCAGCGGGAATTTTAACCCATCCTACAATGAGCAGTTCTTC,CASGNFNPSYNEQFF
TRBV12-5,-,TRBJ1-1,TRBD1,TGTGCTAGTGGTTTCGGGACAGCTCATAACACTGAAGCTTTTTTT,CASGFGTAHNTEAFF
TRBV7-8,few,TRBJ2-5,-,TGTGCCAGCAGCTCACCGGGACTTTCTGAGACCCAGTACTTC,CASSSPGLSETQYF
TRBV27,-,TRBJ1-5,TRBD1,TGTGCCAGCAGCGGGACAGCTCAATGGGGCAATCAGCCCCAGCATTTT,CASSGTAQWGNQPQHF
TRBV7-2,-,TRBJ2-7,-,TGTGCCAGCAGTTTTATAGCGGCAACCTACGAGCAGTACTTC,CASSFIAATYEQYF
TRBV12-3/TRBV12-4,many,TRBJ1-2,-,TGTGCCAGCACCCCGGACGGTGACTATGGCTACACCTTC,CASTPDGDYGYTF
TRBV6-5,many,TRBJ1-1,-,TGTGCCAGCAGGCGACAGTTTGAAGCTTTCTTT,CASRRQFEAFF
TRBV29-1,-,TRBJ2-7,TRBD1,TGCAGCGTGGGGGACAGTCACTACGAGCAGTACTTC,CSVGDSHYEQYF
TRBV7-2,-,TRBJ1-2,-,TGTGCCAGCAGCTCATTGTTGGCCCTGGGGAACTATGGCTACACCTTC,CASSSLLALGNYGYTF
TRBV7-8,many,TRBJ2-1,-,TGTGCCAGCAGCCAAGGGGCCTTACGGTTCTTC,CASSQGALRFF
TRBV19,few,TRBJ1-1,TRBD1,TGTGCCAGTACGGGGGCCCGACAGGGTAAGAACACTGAAGCTTTCTTT,CASTGARQGKNTEAFF
TRBV5-1,-,TRBJ2-7,TRBD1,TGCGCCAGCAGCGTCGGGACAGGGCCCGACGAGCAGTACTTC,CASSVGTGPDEQYF
TRBV12-3/TRBV12-4,many,TRBJ1-5,-,TGTGCCAGCGGAAAACAGGGATCGTTCGGCAATCAGCCCCAGCATTTT,CASGKQGSFGNQPQHF
TRBV20-1,-,TRBJ2-5,-,TGCAGTGCTAGTTCCGGGCATGTTGGGGAGACCCAGTACTTC,CSASSGHVGETQYF
TRBV29-1,many,TRBJ2-1,-,TGCAGCGTGGGTAGGGCGGACTCCTACAATGAGCAGTTCTTC,CSVGRADSYNEQFF
TRBV7-2,many,TRBJ2-7,TRBD2,TGTGCCAGCAGCGCGGAGGGAGGGGTCGGATACGAGCAGTACTTC,CASSAEGGVGYEQYF
TRBV7-9,many,TRBJ1-6,TRBD1,TGTGCCAGCAGCTTGACAGGGGGCGACTCACCCCTCCACTTT,CASSLTGGDSPLHF
TRBV14,few,TRBJ1-2,-,TGTGCCAGCAGCCCACGGCAAGGGGATGGCTACACCTTC,CASSPRQGDGYTF
TRBV29-1,few,TRBJ1-2,TRBD1,TGCAGCTCCCGGACAGGGGGAGACGCTAACTATGGCTACACCTTC,CSSRTGGDANYGYTF
TRBV24-1,few,TRBJ2-1,TRBD1,TGTGCCACCAGTGTGACAGGGTACCCTGAGCAGTTCTTC,CATSVTGYPEQFF
TRBV7-9,few,TRBJ2-3,TRBD2,TGTGCCAGCAGCGTAGGGACTAGCGGGAGTCAAGATACGCAGTATTTT,CASSVGTSGSQDTQYF
TRBV7-2,many,TRBJ2-1,-,TGTGCCAGCAGCTTATGGAATGAGCAGTTCTTC,CASSLWNEQFF
TRBV29-1,many,TRBJ1-3,-,TGCAGCGTTGAACAGAATAACTCTGGAAACACCATATATTTT,CSVEQNNSGNTIYF
TRBV7-8,many,TRBJ2-7,TRBD1,TGTGCCAGCAGCTTGGGACAGGGAGGGACCTACGAGCAGTACTTC,CASSLGQGGTYEQYF
TRBV30,-,TRBJ1-1,-,TGTGCCTGGCACTACGGTACCCCTGAAGCTTTCTTT,CAWHYGTPEAFF